This TCR beta chain is from a study of vaccination effects on CD4 cells after COVID-19. Produced via immunoSEQ multiplex PCR; TCRdb's table is partial and in-frame only. Among around 46,000 clones listed, over 60% were seen once. Trimming stripped 5 bases from V and 7 bases from J, with 11 bases between. Per germline, CDR1 MGHDK and CDR2 SYGVNS. The length of the CDR3 is 12 residues. Antigen-specific CD4+ T cell clonotypes were called by their expansion after viral peptide-pool culture in ViraFEST. When more than 9 days of culture had elapsed, CD4+ T cells were isolated. BNT162b2 vaccine or mRNA-1273 vaccine was given to participants in two doses. Details on this clone: Its antigen remains unknown.

The specimen was CD4+ T cells from PBMCs cultured with HCoV-OC43 spike peptides, collected after COVID-19 vaccination. Sample subset: HCoV-OC43 spike overlapping peptide pool stimulation. V gene TRBV25-1 combines with J gene TRBJ1-2; TRBD1 is a possible D gene (6 bases). The TCR was taken from a human donor who received a COVID-19 vaccine. Here the CDR3 reads CASSTLRGGYTF. In nucleotides, the CDR3 is TGTGCCAGCAGTACTCTCAGGGGTGGCTACACCTTC.